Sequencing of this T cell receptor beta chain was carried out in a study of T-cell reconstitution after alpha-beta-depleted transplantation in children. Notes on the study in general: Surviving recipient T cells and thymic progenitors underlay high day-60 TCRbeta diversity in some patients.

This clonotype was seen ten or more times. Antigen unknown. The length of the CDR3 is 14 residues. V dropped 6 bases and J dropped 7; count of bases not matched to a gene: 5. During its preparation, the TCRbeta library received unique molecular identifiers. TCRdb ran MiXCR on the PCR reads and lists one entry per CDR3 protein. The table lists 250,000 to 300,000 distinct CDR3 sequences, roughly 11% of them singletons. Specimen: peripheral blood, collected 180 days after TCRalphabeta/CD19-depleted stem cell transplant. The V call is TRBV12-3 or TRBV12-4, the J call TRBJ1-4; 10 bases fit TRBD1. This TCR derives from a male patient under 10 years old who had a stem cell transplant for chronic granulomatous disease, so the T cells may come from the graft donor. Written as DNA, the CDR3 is TGTGCCAGCAGCCCGGGACAGGGGAGTGAAAAACTGTTTTTT. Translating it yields CASSPGQGSEKLFF.